This TCR beta chain was sequenced in a study of human CD8 memory T cell subsets. Broader study findings: Exclusively the beta chains of the T cell receptor underwent sequencing in this study. Chao1 estimates indicated that stem-like memory T cells may be more diverse than precursor exhausted T cells. The overlap between stem-like memory and precursor exhausted T cell repertoires was minimal.

Generation of TCR beta libraries used UMI-labeled 5' RACE. From the 5' RACE reads, TCRdb lists one entry per CDR3 protein and no DNA. In all, the sample yields under 4,500 distinct CDR3 sequences. Turning to this clonotype: Its antigen is unknown.

This CDR3 is built from 11 residues. From germline, CDR1 is SGHNT and CDR2 YYREEE (reference sequence). The clonotype originates from a human donor in good health. The sample consisted of CD8+ T cells from PBMCs. This chain links TRBV5-4 with TRBJ2-7; with no DNA, the TCRdb D assignment of TRBD2 cannot be verified. CDR3 protein: CASSMDSQQYF. The full variable domain, with the rest looked up from reference TRBV5-4 and TRBJ2-7, is ETGVTQSPTHLIKTRGQQVTLRCSSQSGHNTVSWYQQALGQGPQFIFQYYREEENGRGNFPPRFSGLQFPNYSSELNVNALELDDSALYLCASSMDSQQYFGPGTRLTVT.